A single sample gave rise to the 14 T cell receptor beta chains below, sequenced in a study of blood T cells in healthy people across ages. A sample-barcoded 5' primer and a J-beta primer mix were used in a second PCR of about 7 to 12 cycles. TCRdb fed the 5' RACE reads into MiXCR, producing one record per CDR3 protein. The sample lists some 1.4 million distinct CDR3 sequences; 42% were seen once. The sample consisted of blood. The receptors stem from a woman younger than 30 in good health.

This chain joins TRBV10-3 and TRBJ1-2; no firm D call. Trimming shortened V by 10 bases and J by 1 base, and 10 bases separated the two germline ends. The CDR3 is 12 residues long. Germline CDR1 reads ENHRY; CDR2 reads SYGVKD. CDR3 nucleotide sequence: TGTGCCACCCGAAGTATTAACTATGGCTACACCTTC. It yields the protein CATRSINYGYTF.

The V gene is TRBV27, the J gene TRBJ2-1; TRBD2 might be the D (7 bases). The CDR3 is 17 residues long. Between the trimmed V and J ends, which lost 3 bases and 2 bases, there was a span of 17 bases. In germline, CDR1 is MNHEY, CDR2 SMNVEV (reference sequence). The CDR3 loop reads CASSFLQGGVAYNEQFF. As DNA, the CDR3 is TGTGCCAGCAGTTTCTTACAAGGGGGGGTCGCCTACAATGAGCAGTTCTTC.

About this clonotype: Germline is not matched at one junction end, which may reflect a read error. V usage is TRBV7-6 and J usage is TRBJ1-5; TRBD1 might be the D (6 bases). Germline V lookup: CDR1 SGHVS, CDR2 FNYEAQ. This CDR3 is 14 amino acids long. CDR3 nucleotide sequence: TGTACCAGGAAGTGGGCAGGGGAAAATCAGCCCCAGCATTTT. It encodes CTRKWAGENQPQHF.

This clonotype has just a few counts. V gene TRBV27 combines with J gene TRBJ2-3; D remains unclear. V lost 3 bases, J lost 6 bases, and 16 bases lay in between. CDR3 size: 15 residues. Looked up from germline, CDR1 is MNHEY and CDR2 is SMNVEV (reference sequence). The CDR3 loop is CASSFLGMGPDTQYF. In DNA, the CDR3 is TGTGCCAGCAGTTTCCTCGGAATGGGTCCGGATACGCAGTATTTT.

This chain links TRBV6-1 with TRBJ2-3; 9 bases agree with TRBD2. Per germline, CDR1 MNHNS and CDR2 SASEGT. The CDR3 is made up of 17 amino acids. V shed 4 bases, J shed 5 bases, and the junction held 13 bases outside the gene matches. CDR3 region: CASSGPWLAGNLDTQYF. The CDR3 DNA follows: TGTGCCAGCAGTGGGCCCTGGCTAGCGGGAAACTTAGATACGCAGTATTTT.

The chain uses TRBV4-2 and TRBJ1-1, with a weak D call TRBD1 (6 bases). The CDR3 totals 15 residues. Between the trimmed V and J ends, which lost 3 bases and 11 bases, there was a span of 22 bases. Germline V CDR1 and CDR2: LGHNA, YNFKEQ. For the CDR3, the DNA is TGTGCCAGCAGCCAGGAGGGGTGGAGGGGGTCGGGGGCTTTCTTT. It translates to CASSQEGWRGSGAFF.

V and J are TRBV12-3 or TRBV12-4 and TRBJ2-2, with a tentative D call TRBD1 (5 bases). With 7 bases removed from V and 1 base from J, the gap between germline ends came to 16 bases. There are 16 residues in the CDR3. CDR3 DNA sequence: TGTGCCAGCATCTTCAGGGCTGGGATGAACACCGGGGAGCTGTTTTTT. This gives the protein CASIFRAGMNTGELFF.

This clonotype has only one observation. The chain carries TRBV7-9 and TRBJ2-1; TRBD1 matches 9 bases. The V gene's germline CDR1 is SEHNR and CDR2 FQNEAQ (reference sequence). The V and J ends lost 8 bases and 8 bases, in that order; junction bases with no gene match: 16. This CDR3 comprises 16 residues. The CDR3 nucleotides read TGTGCCAGCCACAAAGCCCGGGACAGGGAGTCGGATGAGCAGTTCTTC. It specifies CASHKARDRESDEQFF.

This chain joins TRBV5-5 and TRBJ1-1, with TRBD1 matching over 12 bases. V was pared by 4 bases and J by 4 bases, with 8 bases of the junction left unmatched. CDR1 SGHKS and CDR2 YYEKEE come from the germline V gene (reference sequence). The CDR3 has 16 amino acids. The CDR3 DNA reads as TGTGCCAGCAGCGGGGACAGGGGGCTCGCCGGCACTGAAGCTTTCTTT. It codes for CASSGDRGLAGTEAFF.

This chain links TRBV10-3 with TRBJ2-3, with D possibly called TRBD1 or TRBD2 (6 bases each). V was pared by 6 bases and J by 3 bases, with 13 bases between. This CDR3 spans 14 amino acids. From germline, CDR1 is ENHRY and CDR2 SYGVKD. The CDR3 coding sequence is TGTGCCATCAGCGGGGGCGTGAGTACAGATACGCAGTATTTT. This codes for CAISGGVSTDTQYF.

Only a few counts were recorded for this clonotype. The chain recombines TRBV18 with TRBJ1-5; 8 nucleotides line up with TRBD1. The length of the CDR3 is 16 residues. J lost 3 bases, V lost 6 bases, and 10 bases had no gene match. The germline V gene has CDR1 KGHSH and CDR2 LQKENI. DNA for the CDR3: TGTGCCAGCTCCCAGGGGGCGTCAGGGATCAATCAGCCCCAGCATTTT. Encoded protein: CASSQGASGINQPQHF.

The V call is TRBV9, the J call TRBJ2-7; D gene uncertain. The germline V gene encodes CDR1 SGDLS and CDR2 YYNGEE. V was trimmed by 3 bases and J by 3 bases, leaving 10 bases between them. The CDR3 totals 13 residues. CDR3 nucleotides: TGTGCCAGCAGCGCCTCCTCAGACTACGAGCAGTACTTC. This encodes CASSASSDYEQYF.

In this sample, this clonotype turned up a few times. This sequence joins TRBV6-1 and TRBJ2-4, with D unresolved. Germline V lookup: CDR1 MNHNS, CDR2 SASEGT. The V and J ends lost 2 bases and 8 bases respectively, with 7 bases between them. The CDR3 has 12 residues. The CDR3 DNA sequence: TGTGCCAGCAGTGAACCCACACACATTCAGTACTTC. It specifies CASSEPTHIQYF.

This chain uses TRBV24-1 with TRBJ2-7; D uncertain. The CDR3 spans 14 residues. Trimming shortened V by 3 bases and J by 5 bases, and 13 bases separated the two germline ends. Germline V gives CDR1 KGHDR, CDR2 SFDVKD. The CDR3 nucleotides are TGTGCCACCAGTGATGGGAAAGGAGTCCACGAGCAGTACTTC. This codes for CATSDGKGVHEQYF.